The 26 T cell receptor beta chains reported below all come from one sample, sequenced in a study of cytomegalovirus exposure and HLA in healthy donors. PCR employed 60 Vbeta and 13 Jbeta primers. Clones were sequenced by immunoSEQ multiplex PCR, and TCRdb holds only the in-frame ones, with some missing. The sample gives 100,000 to 150,000 clones, over 70% of which show up once; about 1.8% is in the top ten. The sample was PBMCs. The receptors stem from a middle-aged woman in good health and CMV-seronegative.

The V and J genes are TRBV28 and TRBJ1-6, with D possibly matching TRBD1 (5 bases). CDR3 size: 17 residues. Trimming removed 1 base from V and 14 bases from J, with 24 bases in between. The V gene's germline CDR1 is MDHEN and CDR2 SYDVKM. CDR3 residues: CASSLSSDDPLLRALHF. The CDR3, as DNA: TGTGCCAGCAGTTTATCCTCTGACGATCCCCTGCTCAGGGCCCTCCACTTT. The entire variable domain, with the rest obtained from reference TRBV28 and TRBJ1-6, is as follows: DVKVTQSSRYLVKRTGEKVFLECVQDMDHENMFWYRQDPGLGLRLIYFSYDVKMKEKGDIPEGYSVSREKKERFSLILESASTNQTSMYLCASSLSSDDPLLRALHFGNGTRLTVT.

V usage is TRBV27 and J usage is TRBJ2-3, with a tentative D call TRBD2 (7 bases). This CDR3 has 19 residues. Germline CDR1 is MNHEY and CDR2 is SMNVEV (reference sequence). With 2 bases removed from V and 6 bases from J, the gap between germline ends came to 27 bases. The DNA of the CDR3 is TGTGCCAGCAGTTTAAGGGGGGGGCCCTCGCGGATCCGGGAGGATACGCAGTATTTT. It is translated as CASSLRGGPSRIREDTQYF.

This sequence joins TRBV2 and TRBJ2-3; D is perhaps TRBD1 (5 bases). The CDR3 covers 13 residues. Germline assignment: CDR1 SNHLY and CDR2 FYNNEI. Trimming stripped 8 bases from V and 7 bases from J, with 16 bases between. The DNA for the CDR3 is TGTGCCAGCTTGGTTCAGGGATCAAATACGCAGTATTTT. Protein product: CASLVQGSNTQYF.

This clone was picked up a small number of times. V gene TRBV5-1 combines with J gene TRBJ1-2, with unresolved D. V lost 0 bases to trimming and J lost 2 bases, with 11 bases between them. The CDR3 covers 15 residues. Germline-derived CDR1 and CDR2 are SGHRS and YFSETQ. The CDR3 nucleotides are TGCGCCAGCAGCTTGGGGGTCGGAGCGAACTATGGCTACACCTTC. It specifies CASSLGVGANYGYTF.

Comment on this clone: The junction shows a germline mismatch at one end, possibly a read error. The genes are TRBV7-9 and TRBJ1-4, with 10 bases matching TRBD1. CDR3 length: 15 residues. Germline V gene lookup returns CDR1 SEHNR and CDR2 FQNEAQ (reference sequence). Here the CDR3 reads CSSSFAGTGVEKLFF. The DNA for the CDR3 is TGTTCCAGCAGCTTTGCCGGGACAGGGGTTGAAAAACTGTTTTTT.

V usage is TRBV29-1 and J usage is TRBJ2-7; D not certain. Trimming took 2 bases from V and 2 from J, leaving 13 bases between them. The CDR3 extends over 14 amino acids. CDR1 is SQVTM, CDR2 ANQGSEA, per germline. CDR3 residues: CSVEWAVSPYEQYF. CDR3 DNA sequence: TGCAGCGTTGAATGGGCAGTCTCTCCCTACGAGCAGTACTTC.

The chain uses TRBV6-5 and TRBJ1-2, with 7 positions matching TRBD1. This CDR3 is 14 amino acids long. The germline V gene has CDR1 MNHEY and CDR2 SVGAGI. Unmatched junction bases numbered 6, after V lost 4 bases and J lost 4 bases. CDR3 region: CASSSQTGLYGYTF. The CDR3 DNA is TGTGCCAGCAGTTCCCAGACAGGGCTCTATGGCTACACCTTC.

This clone was found once. V and J are TRBV28 and TRBJ2-3, with 7 nucleotides matching TRBD2. Germline CDR1 is MDHEN and CDR2 is SYDVKM. The CDR3 extends over 14 amino acids. Trimming removed 8 bases from V and 10 bases from J; junction bases left unmatched: 15. The CDR3 nucleotides are TGTGCCAGCGAACTAAGCGGGGCCTCGGGAGCGCAGTATTTT. Translation gives CASELSGASGAQYF.

The V call is TRBV29-1, the J call TRBJ2-2, with unresolved D. This CDR3 comprises 14 residues. Trimming removed 4 bases at V and 0 bases at J, with 9 bases between. Germline CDR1 SQVTM, CDR2 ANQGSEA. CDR3 loop: CSVVLATNTGELFF. In DNA form, the CDR3 reads TGCAGCGTTGTATTGGCCACGAACACCGGGGAGCTGTTTTTT.

This chain uses TRBV28 with TRBJ2-7, with 8 nucleotides matching TRBD1. The germline gives CDR1 MDHEN, CDR2 SYDVKM. With V trimmed by 5 bases and J by 0 bases, 9 bases remained unmatched. The CDR3 length is 16 residues. The CDR3 region is CASSLTGAKDSYEQYF. The CDR3 region has the DNA TGTGCCAGCAGTCTGACAGGGGCAAAAGACTCCTACGAGCAGTACTTC.

In nucleotides, the CDR3 is TGTGCCATCAGTGAGTCGGAGGGAATCGAGCAGTACTTC. Its protein is CAISESEGIEQYF. This chain connects TRBV10-3 to TRBJ2-7, with D possibly being TRBD2 (6 bases). The CDR3 has 13 amino acids. Trimming cost V 0 bases and J 6 bases, with 9 bases left between them. Germline V gene sequence: CDR1 ENHRY, CDR2 SYGVKD.

The V and J genes are TRBV4-2 and TRBJ2-7, with 7 bases lining up with TRBD1. Germline lookup yields CDR1 LGHNA and CDR2 YNFKEQ. V trimming: 0 bases; J trimming: 12 bases; junction bases outside the gene matches: 8. This CDR3 has 13 residues. CDR3 coding DNA: TGTGCCAGCAGCCAAGATAGGGGTAGGGGGCCGTACTTC. Residues: CASSQDRGRGPYF.

This clone turned up a few times. The chain links TRBV7-3 to TRBJ2-6; D is uncertain. Trimming left V 4 bases short and J 2 bases short, with 15 bases between. The CDR3 totals 17 residues. Germline CDR1 and CDR2: SGHTA and FQGTGA. CDR3 bases: TGTGCCAGCAGCTCCCACGCCGGCCGGGCTGGGGCCAACGTCCTGACTTTC. Translation gives CASSSHAGRAGANVLTF. The variable domain in full, with the rest retrieved from reference TRBV7-3 and TRBJ2-6, is GAGVSQTPSNKVTEKGKYVELRCDPISGHTALYWYRQSLGQGPEFLIYFQGTGAADDSGLPNDRFFAVRPEGSVSTLKIQRTERGDSAVYLCASSSHAGRAGANVLTFGAGSRLTVL.

This clone was counted between two and nine times. The chain couples TRBV6-5 to TRBJ2-3, with D hard to call. This CDR3 comprises 16 residues. Trimming shortened V by 2 bases and J by 0 bases, and 12 bases separated the two germline ends. The germline CDR1 and CDR2 sequences are MNHEY and SVGAGI. This chain's CDR3 is CASSYQQDSSTDTQYF. As DNA, the CDR3 is TGTGCCAGCAGTTACCAGCAGGATTCTAGCACAGATACGCAGTATTTT.

The chain carries TRBV5-8 and TRBJ2-1; no definite D call. This CDR3 comprises 11 residues. V gave up 0 bases and J gave up 10 bases, with 5 bases separating them. Looked up from germline, CDR1 is SGHTS and CDR2 is YDEGEE. Here the CDR3 reads CASSLVREQFF. The CDR3 DNA follows: TGTGCCAGCAGCTTGGTGCGGGAGCAGTTCTTC.

The sample holds a few counts of this clone. The chain recombines TRBV11-2 with TRBJ2-1; TRBD1 agrees at 7 bases. The V segment lost 4 bases and the J segment 12 bases; nucleotides outside the gene matches: 9. Germline V gene sequence: CDR1 SGHAT, CDR2 FQNNGV. The CDR3 is 13 amino acids. CDR3 residues: CASSSTGEGRQFF. The CDR3 DNA is TGTGCCAGCAGCTCCACAGGGGAAGGTAGGCAGTTCTTC.

The chain links TRBV28 to TRBJ1-5; 7 nucleotides match TRBD1. The germline V gene encodes CDR1 MDHEN and CDR2 SYDVKM. This CDR3 has 14 residues. J gave up 4 bases and V 3 bases, and 3 bases lay outside the gene matches. Written as DNA, the CDR3 is TGTGCCAGCAGTTTGTGGGACAGTAATCAGCCCCAGCATTTT. Translating gives CASSLWDSNQPQHF.

The V call is TRBV5-1, the J call TRBJ2-1; TRBD2 aligns across 12 bases. Per the germline V gene, CDR1 is SGHRS and CDR2 is YFSETQ. The trim removed 5 bases at V and 15 bases at J, leaving 9 bases unmatched. The CDR3 length is 13 residues. The CDR3 region is CASSKSSGGEAFF. As DNA, the CDR3 is TGCGCCAGCAGTAAGTCTAGCGGGGGGGAGGCGTTCTTC.

The V gene is TRBV7-9, the J gene TRBJ2-3; a weak D match, TRBD2 (5 bases). The CDR3 spans 14 residues. Germline V CDR1 and CDR2: SEHNR, FQNEAQ (reference sequence). Trimming took off 7 bases at V and 4 bases at J, with 15 bases between the two ends. The chain's CDR3 is CASIPGFSPDTQYF. The CDR3 DNA follows: TGTGCCAGCATCCCGGGATTTTCACCAGATACGCAGTATTTT.

The chain combines TRBV19 with TRBJ2-1, with TRBD2 matching 10 bases. V shed 1 base, J shed 8 bases, and the junction held 5 bases outside the gene matches. Germline values: CDR1 LNHDA, CDR2 SQIVND (reference sequence). The CDR3 runs to 15 residues. The CDR3 nucleotides read TGTGCCAGTAGTATAGGAGCGGGGGGGTGGTATGAGCAGTTCTTC. Its protein product is CASSIGAGGWYEQFF.

This chain joins TRBV27 and TRBJ1-1; unclear D gene. Germline V gives CDR1 MNHEY, CDR2 SMNVEV (reference sequence). This CDR3 is 17 amino acids long. Trimming pared 2 bases from V and 1 base from J, leaving 17 bases between. This CDR3 is CASSLRGQVGENTEAFF. The CDR3 bases are TGTGCCAGCAGTTTAAGAGGGCAGGTCGGGGAGAACACTGAAGCTTTCTTT.

The chain combines TRBV7-9 with TRBJ2-3; no reliable D call. CDR1 SEHNR and CDR2 FQNEAQ come from the germline V gene (reference sequence). Trimming cost V 7 bases and J 0 bases, with 11 bases left between them. The CDR3 length is 14 residues. CDR3 sequence reads: CASIFQESTDTQYF. CDR3 DNA sequence: TGTGCCAGCATTTTCCAGGAAAGCACAGATACGCAGTATTTT.

The chain carries TRBV2 and TRBJ2-3; the D is unclear. V lost 10 bases to trimming and J lost 2 bases, with 19 bases between them. Germline V gives CDR1 SNHLY, CDR2 FYNNEI. The CDR3 totals 15 residues. The CDR3 coding sequence is TGTGCCACCGCCGGTGTTGGTTCCTACACAGATACGCAGTATTTT. Translation gives CATAGVGSYTDTQYF.

The gene calls are TRBV19 and TRBJ1-1; unclear D gene. The CDR3 spans 13 residues. Per the germline V gene, CDR1 is LNHDA and CDR2 is SQIVND (reference sequence). Trimming took 6 bases from V and 1 from J, leaving 9 bases between them. The CDR3 sequence: CASRLRENTEAFF. The CDR3 nucleotides are TGTGCCAGTAGACTACGGGAGAACACTGAAGCTTTCTTT.

This chain links TRBV28 with TRBJ2-1; tentatively, D is TRBD1 (5 bases). V was cut by 6 bases and J by 8 bases, with 20 bases left in between. The CDR3 has 15 residues. The germline V gene has CDR1 MDHEN and CDR2 SYDVKM. The CDR3 DNA follows: TGTGCCAGCAGAGACAGTCAAACCTCAGGCTATGAGCAGTTCTTC. This sequence encodes CASRDSQTSGYEQFF. The whole variable domain, remainder taken from reference TRBV28 and TRBJ2-1, is DVKVTQSSRYLVKRTGEKVFLECVQDMDHENMFWYRQDPGLGLRLIYFSYDVKMKEKGDIPEGYSVSREKKERFSLILESASTNQTSMYLCASRDSQTSGYEQFFGPGTRLTVL.

The CDR3 nucleotides read TGTGCCAGCAGCTTAGGGCTAGCGGGGGACGTACCTGGAGAGACCCAGTACTTC. This gives the protein CASSLGLAGDVPGETQYF. This sequence joins TRBV11-1 and TRBJ2-5; 10 positions match TRBD2. This CDR3 contains 18 residues. Per germline, CDR1 SGHAT and CDR2 FQDESV (reference sequence). V lost 1 base, J lost 4 bases, and 12 bases stayed unmatched.